This entry lists 25 T cell receptor beta chains sequenced from one sample in a study of cytomegalovirus exposure and HLA in healthy donors. Only in-frame clones appear in the TCRdb table, and some are missing; sequencing was by immunoSEQ multiplex PCR. Of approximately 190,000 clones listed, roughly 82% are singletons. Sequenced material: PBMCs. All receptors come from a woman aged 30 to 39 in good health and CMV-seropositive.

V usage is TRBV5-1 and J usage is TRBJ2-1, with D perhaps matching TRBD2 (6 bases). The germline V and J ends were trimmed by 4 bases and 7 bases, with 27 bases remaining between them. CDR1 and CDR2 (germline): SGHRS, YFSETQ. The CDR3 is made up of 18 amino acids. The CDR3 DNA sequence: TGCGCCAGCAGCCCGGCGGGGTATTGGAGGGGTTCGGGTAATGAGCAGTTCTTC. Encoded protein: CASSPAGYWRGSGNEQFF.

The chain carries TRBV6-5 and TRBJ2-1; the match to TRBD2 covers 7 bases. The length of the CDR3 is 15 residues. In germline, CDR1 is MNHEY, CDR2 SVGAGI. V dropped 8 bases and J dropped 10; count of bases not matched to a gene: 17. The chain's CDR3 is CASARAGVHREEQFF. The CDR3 region has the DNA TGTGCCAGCGCACGGGCGGGAGTTCATCGGGAAGAGCAGTTCTTC.

This rearrangement joins TRBV30 to TRBJ1-3, with a weak D call TRBD1 (6 bases). Germline CDR1 GTSNPN, CDR2 SVGIG (reference sequence). V lost 0 bases to trimming and J lost 0 bases, with 21 bases between them. This CDR3 spans 19 amino acids. CDR3 DNA: TGTGCCTGGAGTGTACGGTACAGGGATAGACTGGGCTCTGGAAACACCATATATTTT. Encoded protein: CAWSVRYRDRLGSGNTIYF.

J is TRBJ2-7 and V is TRBV15; the match to TRBD2 covers 13 bases. The CDR3 extends over 18 amino acids. The junction had 10 bases not matched to a gene; V was cut back by 0 bases and J by 5 bases. Germline-derived CDR1 and CDR2 are LNHNV and YYDKDF (reference sequence). The chain's CDR3 is CATSREYLLAGGINEQYF. DNA for the CDR3: TGTGCCACCAGCAGAGAATATTTACTAGCGGGAGGGATCAACGAGCAGTACTTC.

The chain carries TRBV7-2 and TRBJ1-5; TRBD1 matches 11 bases. The CDR3 extends over 14 amino acids. V trimming: 1 base; J trimming: 8 bases; junction bases outside the gene matches: 1. Germline V CDR1 and CDR2: SGHTA, FQGNSA. As DNA, the CDR3 is TGTGCCAGCAGCTTAGTGGGACAGGGGGAGCCCCAGCATTTT. It translates to CASSLVGQGEPQHF. The full variable domain, rest sourced from reference TRBV7-2 and TRBJ1-5, is GAGVSQSPSNKVTEKGKDVELRCDPISGHTALYWYRQSLGQGLEFLIYFQGNSAPDKSGLPSDRFSAERTGGSVSTLTIQRTQQEDSAVYLCASSLVGQGEPQHFGDGTRLSIL.

This rearrangement joins TRBV6-1 to TRBJ2-3; 10 nucleotides agree with TRBD2. The V segment lost 7 bases and the J segment 6 bases; nucleotides outside the gene matches: 7. The V gene's germline CDR1 is MNHNS and CDR2 SASEGT. The CDR3 extends over 14 amino acids. CDR3 DNA: TGTGCCAGCATGCTAGCGGGAGTTGGGGATACGCAGTATTTT. The encoded protein is CASMLAGVGDTQYF.

V and J are TRBV25-1 and TRBJ2-3, with D unresolved. Trimming shortened V by 0 bases and J by 3 bases, and 10 bases separated the two germline ends. The CDR3 has 15 amino acids. In germline, CDR1 is MGHDK, CDR2 SYGVNS. The CDR3: CASSEYSGFTDTQYF. In DNA, the CDR3 is TGTGCCAGCAGTGAATATTCAGGATTTACAGATACGCAGTATTTT.

This sequence joins TRBV6-1 and TRBJ2-1; D ambiguous. CDR1 and CDR2 from the germline V gene are MNHNS and SASEGT. This CDR3 has 13 amino acids. V was pared by 8 bases and J by 5 bases, with 13 bases between. CDR3: CASCPSINNEQFF. In nucleotides, the CDR3 is TGTGCCAGCTGCCCTTCTATCAACAATGAGCAGTTCTTC.

The rearrangement joins TRBV6-6 to TRBJ2-1; 9 bases match TRBD1. Germline assignment: CDR1 MNHNY and CDR2 SVGAGI (reference sequence). The CDR3 extends over 12 amino acids. V lost 11 bases and J lost 8; bases outside the gene matches: 7. CDR3 loop: CAGKTGGYEQFF. The CDR3 DNA is TGTGCCGGAAAGACAGGGGGTTATGAGCAGTTCTTC.

The rearrangement joins TRBV27 to TRBJ2-7; the match to TRBD2 covers 8 bases. The ends lost 5 bases at V and 6 bases at J; junction bases unmatched: 12. Germline V gene sequence: CDR1 MNHEY, CDR2 SMNVEV (reference sequence). This CDR3 region has 15 residues. This chain's CDR3 is CASSHGTSPSGEQYF. CDR3 sequence (DNA): TGTGCCAGCAGTCACGGGACTAGTCCCTCGGGCGAGCAGTACTTC.

The rearrangement uses TRBV28 and TRBJ1-5, with 7 bases fitting TRBD1. This CDR3 has 14 amino acids. Germline V gives CDR1 MDHEN, CDR2 SYDVKM. Germline trimming cut 8 bases from V and 4 bases from J; bases unmatched to any gene: 8. The CDR3 nucleotides read TGTGCCAGCGTGACTCAGGGGGATAATCAGCCCCAGCATTTT. Translating it yields CASVTQGDNQPQHF.

V usage is TRBV27 and J usage is TRBJ2-1; D possibly corresponds to TRBD2 (5 bases). V was clipped by 9 bases and J by 7 bases, with 19 bases between them. There are 14 residues in the CDR3. Germline V gene data show CDR1 as MNHEY and CDR2 as SMNVEV (reference sequence). The CDR3 DNA reads as TGTGCCAGTAAATTCATAACCCGAGGGAATGAGCAGTTCTTC. As protein: CASKFITRGNEQFF.

J is TRBJ1-4 and V is TRBV29-1, with 10 nucleotides matching TRBD1. The CDR3 sequence is 15 residues long. V was clipped by 7 bases and J by 0 bases; unmatched bases: 5. The germline V gene encodes CDR1 SQVTM and CDR2 ANQGSEA. Written as DNA, the CDR3 is TGCAGCGGTGGACAGGGGGACTCAACTAATGAAAAACTGTTTTTT. This gives the protein CSGGQGDSTNEKLFF.

This clone was picked up many times. This sequence joins TRBV5-1 and TRBJ2-7; D is possibly TRBD1 (6 bases). The CDR3 is 15 residues long. From germline, CDR1 is SGHRS and CDR2 YFSETQ. The V and J ends lost 4 bases and 0 bases respectively, with 14 bases between them. CDR3 sequence reads: CASSPVGADSYEQYF. For the CDR3, the DNA is TGCGCCAGCAGCCCCGTGGGGGCGGACTCCTACGAGCAGTACTTC.

The genes are TRBV29-1 and TRBJ2-7, with D possibly being TRBD1 (6 bases). The CDR3 is made up of 13 amino acids. Trimming shortened V by 7 bases and J by 0 bases, and 13 bases separated the two germline ends. Germline CDR1 reads SQVTM; CDR2 reads ANQGSEA. The DNA for the CDR3 is TGCAGCGCCGTGACAGGTCACTCCTACGAGCAGTACTTC. Amino acid sequence: CSAVTGHSYEQYF.

This clone was seen a single time. This chain links TRBV2 with TRBJ2-1; TRBD2 aligns across 12 bases. Germline V CDR1 and CDR2: SNHLY, FYNNEI. The CDR3 length is 16 residues. V trimming: 4 bases; J trimming: 8 bases; junction bases outside the gene matches: 9. As DNA, the CDR3 is TGTGCCAGCAGTGGAAACCTAGCGGGAGGGCCTGATGAGCAGTTCTTC. It specifies CASSGNLAGGPDEQFF.

This clone showed up just a few times. This rearrangement joins TRBV27 to TRBJ2-6; D remains unclear. The CDR3 is 17 residues long. Looked up from germline, CDR1 is MNHEY and CDR2 is SMNVEV (reference sequence). V dropped 0 bases and J dropped 0 bases, with 9 bases sitting between them. The CDR3 sequence is CASSLSSEHSGANVLTF. The CDR3 bases are TGTGCCAGCAGTTTATCGTCGGAGCACTCTGGGGCCAACGTCCTGACTTTC.

The rearrangement links TRBV7-9 to TRBJ2-1, with 14 bases identical to TRBD2. The CDR3 is made up of 18 amino acids. CDR1 and CDR2 (germline): SEHNR, FQNEAQ (reference sequence). The J segment lost 2 bases and the V segment lost 1 base, leaving 4 bases of the junction unmatched. The CDR3 loop reads CASSLDGTSGSAYNEQFF. The CDR3 DNA follows: TGTGCCAGCAGCTTAGATGGGACTAGCGGGAGTGCCTACAATGAGCAGTTCTTC.

The V call is TRBV27, the J call TRBJ2-2; D is uncertain. In germline, CDR1 is MNHEY, CDR2 SMNVEV (reference sequence). The CDR3 totals 14 residues. V dropped 6 bases and J dropped 3 bases, with 11 bases sitting between them. Here the CDR3 reads CASSNAGDTGELFF. The DNA for the CDR3 is TGTGCCAGCAGCAACGCAGGCGACACCGGGGAGCTGTTTTTT.

V usage is TRBV15 and J usage is TRBJ2-1; 7 bases align to TRBD2. The CDR3 covers 17 residues. The germline V gene has CDR1 LNHNV and CDR2 YYDKDF (reference sequence). V shed 4 bases, J shed 1 base, and the junction held 10 bases outside the gene matches. CDR3 DNA sequence: TGTGCCACCAGCACGCTGGGGGAGGGAGAGTCCTACAATGAGCAGTTCTTC. Its translation: CATSTLGEGESYNEQFF. Full variable domain (outside the CDR3, taken from reference TRBV15 and TRBJ2-1): DAMVIQNPRYQVTQFGKPVTLSCSQTLNHNVMYWYQQKSSQAPKLLFHYYDKDFNNEADTPDNFQSRRPNTSFCFLDIRSPGLGDTAMYLCATSTLGEGESYNEQFFGPGTRLTVL.

The rearrangement links TRBV6-5 to TRBJ2-7; D ambiguous. CDR3 size: 14 residues. Looked up from germline, CDR1 is MNHEY and CDR2 is SVGAGI. V was trimmed by 3 bases and J by 3 bases, leaving 12 bases between them. The CDR3 region has the DNA TGTGCCAGCAGTTATAAGGCGGCCGACTACGAGCAGTACTTC. Amino acid sequence: CASSYKAADYEQYF.

The V and J genes are TRBV5-1 and TRBJ1-1, with a possible D match to TRBD1 (6 bases). With 3 bases removed from V and 1 base from J, the gap between germline ends came to 16 bases. The CDR3 sequence is 16 residues long. CDR1 and CDR2 (germline): SGHRS, YFSETQ. CDR3 coding DNA: TGCGCCAGCAGCTGGACTCCCGGGACAACGAACACTGAAGCTTTCTTT. Amino acids: CASSWTPGTTNTEAFF.

The chain has TRBV9 and TRBJ2-5; TRBD1 is a possible D gene (7 bases). The CDR3 spans 16 residues. V shed 2 bases and J shed 5 bases, with 19 bases lying between them. Germline CDR1 is SGDLS and CDR2 is YYNGEE. This CDR3 reads CASSVGGGRGGETQYF. CDR3 in DNA: TGTGCCAGCAGCGTCGGAGGGGGCAGGGGTGGGGAGACCCAGTACTTC. Supplemented by reference TRBV9 and TRBJ2-5, the full variable domain reads DSGVTQTPKHLITATGQRVTLRCSPRSGDLSVYWYQQSLDQGLQFLIQYYNGEERAKGNILERFSAQQFPDLHSELNLSSLELGDSALYFCASSVGGGRGGETQYFGPGTRLLVL.

This clone has just a few counts. The chain links TRBV7-6 to TRBJ2-1; D is perhaps TRBD2 (7 bases). CDR1 is SGHVS and CDR2 is FNYEAQ in the germline V gene. The CDR3 sequence is 12 residues long. The V and J ends lost 3 bases and 13 bases respectively, with 13 bases between them. Here the CDR3 DNA reads TGTGCCAGCAGCTTCACAGGGAGGGGTCAGTTCTTC. Amino acids: CASSFTGRGQFF.

The chain links TRBV27 to TRBJ1-4; D may be TRBD1 (5 bases). Germline V gives CDR1 MNHEY, CDR2 SMNVEV (reference sequence). Trimming took off 3 bases at V and 5 bases at J, with 7 bases between the two ends. The CDR3 runs to 13 residues. CDR3 coding DNA: TGTGCCAGCAGTTTCAACAGGAATGAAAAACTGTTTTTT. Translating it yields CASSFNRNEKLFF.